Presented here are 18 T cell receptor beta chains from one specimen sequenced in a study of cytomegalovirus exposure and HLA in healthy donors. The primer mix had 60 Vbeta and 13 Jbeta primers. Produced via immunoSEQ multiplex PCR; TCRdb's table is partial and in-frame only. The sample yields some 150,000 clones, almost 85% seen once. The material sequenced was PBMCs. Every receptor here comes from a man aged 25 to 40 in good health and CMV-seropositive.

The rearrangement links TRBV5-4 to TRBJ2-1; 11 positions agree with TRBD2. This CDR3 has 15 amino acids. Germline loops: CDR1 SGHNT, CDR2 YYREEE (reference sequence). The V and J ends lost 0 bases and 7 bases, in that order; junction bases with no gene match: 3. The CDR3 coding sequence is TGTGCCAGCAGCTTGGATAGCGGGAGGGCTAATGAGCAGTTCTTC. This codes for CASSLDSGRANEQFF.

The chain joins TRBV11-2 to TRBJ2-7, with TRBD2 matching 9 bases. Germline V gene data show CDR1 as SGHAT and CDR2 as FQNNGV. CDR3 length equals 16 residues. Trimming took 1 base from V and 3 from J; bases not matched to a gene: 7. The CDR3 region is CASSLVTSGPIYEQYF. The CDR3 nucleotides are TGTGCCAGCAGCTTAGTAACTAGCGGGCCTATCTACGAGCAGTACTTC.

The chain carries TRBV5-4 and TRBJ2-5, with 7 bases aligning to TRBD2. The CDR3 extends over 16 amino acids. J gave up 4 bases and V 4 bases, and 13 bases lay outside the gene matches. CDR1 SGHNT and CDR2 YYREEE come from the germline V gene (reference sequence). The CDR3 region is CASSPTGLFAGETQYF. CDR3 DNA sequence: TGTGCCAGCAGCCCCACGGGACTATTCGCGGGAGAGACCCAGTACTTC.

The J gene is TRBJ2-3, the V gene TRBV6-1; TRBD2 matches 12 bases. V dropped 4 bases and J dropped 4; count of bases not matched to a gene: 3. The CDR3 consists of 15 residues. Per the germline V gene, CDR1 is MNHNS and CDR2 is SASEGT. In DNA, the CDR3 is TGTGCCAGCAGTGGACTAGCGGGGGAGTCAGATACGCAGTATTTT. Protein product: CASSGLAGESDTQYF.

This rearrangement joins TRBV15 to TRBJ2-4; the match to TRBD1 covers 8 bases. The V gene's germline CDR1 is LNHNV and CDR2 YYDKDF (reference sequence). Unmatched junction bases numbered 22, after V lost 2 bases and J lost 1 base. The CDR3 runs 22 residues. The CDR3 region has the DNA TGTGCCACCAGCAGACCTTCCAGCTTGGGGGACAGGTTGACTTTGGCCAAAAACATTCAGTACTTC. Protein product: CATSRPSSLGDRLTLAKNIQYF.

The gene calls are TRBV30 and TRBJ2-6, with 12 bases that match TRBD2. Trimming took 3 bases from V and 1 from J; bases not matched to a gene: 4. Per germline, CDR1 GTSNPN and CDR2 SVGIG (reference sequence). This CDR3 comprises 17 residues. CDR3 sequence: CAWRTSGRRSGANVLTF. CDR3 nucleotides: TGTGCCTGGAGAACTAGCGGGAGGCGGTCTGGGGCCAACGTCCTGACTTTC. Combining the CDR3 with reference TRBV30 and TRBJ2-6 gives the whole variable domain SQTIHQWPATLVQPVGSPLSLECTVEGTSNPNLYWYRQAAGRGLQLLFYSVGIGQISSEVPQNLSASRPQDRQFILSSKKLLLSDSGFYLCAWRTSGRRSGANVLTFGAGSRLTVL.

CDR3 residues: CASSHGGARDTQYF. CDR3 nucleotides: TGTGCCAGCAGCCACGGGGGGGCGAGAGATACGCAGTATTTT. This sequence joins TRBV5-6 and TRBJ2-3; 8 bases align to TRBD2. The germline gives CDR1 SGHDT, CDR2 YYEEEE. V shed 4 bases and J 5 bases; nucleotides not matched to a gene: 6. The CDR3 contains 14 residues.

The chain employs TRBV11-2 and TRBJ2-5, with a possible D match to TRBD2 (6 bases). Germline CDR1 is SGHAT and CDR2 is FQNNGV. The CDR3 extends over 15 amino acids. V was shortened by 0 bases and J by 1 base, with 9 bases between the two germline ends. CDR3 loop: CASSLEFGGQETQYF. The DNA for the CDR3 is TGTGCCAGCAGCTTAGAATTCGGGGGCCAAGAGACCCAGTACTTC.

This chain joins TRBV9 and TRBJ2-2, with TRBD2 matching over 8 bases. The CDR3 is 17 amino acids. Per germline, CDR1 SGDLS and CDR2 YYNGEE. Unmatched junction bases numbered 7, after V lost 0 bases and J lost 3 bases. The CDR3 DNA sequence: TGTGCCAGCAGCGTAGTCCTGGGACTAGTGGACACCGGGGAGCTGTTTTTT. Protein: CASSVVLGLVDTGELFF.

The CDR3 nucleotides are TGTGCCAGCAGATCGGACATCCTGGAGCAGTACTTC. Translated: CASRSDILEQYF. The chain links TRBV28 to TRBJ2-7; perhaps TRBD1 as D (5 bases). V was trimmed by 6 bases and J by 7 bases, leaving 13 bases between them. CDR1 and CDR2 (germline): MDHEN, SYDVKM. The length of the CDR3 is 12 residues.

This clone was seen a few times. The chain links TRBV4-1 to TRBJ1-1, with 7 positions matching TRBD1. This CDR3 spans 16 amino acids. The ends lost 1 base at V and 3 bases at J; junction bases unmatched: 8. The germline V gene has CDR1 MGHRA and CDR2 YSYEKL. CDR3 coding DNA: TGCGCCAGCAGCCAAGGTTTAGGACAGGCGTACACTGAAGCTTTCTTT. Amino acids: CASSQGLGQAYTEAFF.

The chain employs TRBV25-1 and TRBJ2-7; TRBD2 might be the D (6 bases). Germline loops: CDR1 MGHDK, CDR2 SYGVNS. The CDR3 has 14 residues. V was trimmed by 4 bases and J by 1 base, leaving 11 bases between them. For the CDR3, the DNA is TGTGCCAGCAGTGTCCCGGGACTGTCCTACGAGCAGTACTTC. This translates into CASSVPGLSYEQYF.

The chain combines TRBV6-5 with TRBJ1-4; the match to TRBD1 covers 8 bases. There are 15 residues in the CDR3. The J segment lost 7 bases and the V segment lost 6 bases, leaving 10 bases of the junction unmatched. The germline gives CDR1 MNHEY, CDR2 SVGAGI. The CDR3, as DNA: TGTGCCAGCAGGCGACAGGGGACTCTAGCTGAAAAACTGTTTTTT. Encoded protein: CASRRQGTLAEKLFF.

The chain has TRBV5-1 and TRBJ2-7; 9 positions agree with TRBD1. From germline, CDR1 is SGHRS and CDR2 YFSETQ. CDR3 length: 15 amino acids. Trimming took 5 bases from V and 3 from J; bases not matched to a gene: 9. DNA for the CDR3: TGCGCCAGCAGGCCCGGGACAGGGTCCTTCTACGAGCAGTACTTC. Translation: CASRPGTGSFYEQYF.

The chain has TRBV30 and TRBJ1-2, with TRBD1 matching 9 bases. Trimming removed 2 bases from V and 8 bases from J; junction bases left unmatched: 6. The germline V gene encodes CDR1 GTSNPN and CDR2 SVGIG (reference sequence). The CDR3 consists of 13 residues. The CDR3 region is CAWSSNRGRGYTF. Written as DNA, the CDR3 is TGTGCCTGGAGTTCCAACAGGGGGCGGGGCTACACCTTC.

This sequence joins TRBV19 and TRBJ1-4; 7 bases match TRBD1. The CDR3 runs 14 residues. Losses at the gene ends were 5 bases for V and 1 base for J; bases not matched to a gene: 1. The germline gives CDR1 LNHDA, CDR2 SQIVND (reference sequence). The CDR3 here is CASSSGGTNEKLFF. As DNA, the CDR3 is TGTGCCAGTAGTTCAGGGGGAACTAATGAAAAACTGTTTTTT.

The rearrangement links TRBV29-1 to TRBJ1-4; tentatively, D is TRBD1 (6 bases). Per the germline V gene, CDR1 is SQVTM and CDR2 is ANQGSEA. The CDR3 runs to 16 residues. Trimming shortened V by 0 bases and J by 2 bases, and 13 bases separated the two germline ends. CDR3 DNA sequence: TGCAGCGTTGAAGAAATAATAACAGGGACTAATGAAAAACTGTTTTTT. Protein sequence: CSVEEIITGTNEKLFF. The complete variable domain, with remaining parts taken from reference TRBV29-1 and TRBJ1-4, reads SAVISQKPSRDICQRGTSLTIQCQVDSQVTMMFWYRQQPGQSLTLIATANQGSEATYESGFVIDKFPISRPNLTFSTLTVSNMSPEDSSIYLCSVEEIITGTNEKLFFGSGTQLSVL.

V and J are TRBV7-9 and TRBJ1-1; D ambiguous. Per germline, CDR1 SEHNR and CDR2 FQNEAQ (reference sequence). Trimming stripped 7 bases from V and 0 bases from J, with 6 bases between. This CDR3 spans 12 amino acids. Here the CDR3 reads CASTQVNTEAFF. CDR3 coding DNA: TGTGCCAGCACCCAGGTGAACACTGAAGCTTTCTTT.